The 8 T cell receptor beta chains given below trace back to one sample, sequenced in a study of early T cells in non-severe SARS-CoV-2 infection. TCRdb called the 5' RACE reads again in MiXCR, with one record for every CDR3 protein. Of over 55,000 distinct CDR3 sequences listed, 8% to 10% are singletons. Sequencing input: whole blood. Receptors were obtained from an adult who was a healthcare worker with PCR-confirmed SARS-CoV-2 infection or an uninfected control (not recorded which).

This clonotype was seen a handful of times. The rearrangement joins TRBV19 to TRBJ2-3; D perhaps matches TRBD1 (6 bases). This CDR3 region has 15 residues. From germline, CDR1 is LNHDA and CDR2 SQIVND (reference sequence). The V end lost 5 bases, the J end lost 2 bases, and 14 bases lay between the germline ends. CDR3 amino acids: CASSSNDRFTDTQYF. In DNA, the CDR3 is TGTGCCAGTAGTTCAAACGACAGGTTCACAGATACGCAGTATTTT.

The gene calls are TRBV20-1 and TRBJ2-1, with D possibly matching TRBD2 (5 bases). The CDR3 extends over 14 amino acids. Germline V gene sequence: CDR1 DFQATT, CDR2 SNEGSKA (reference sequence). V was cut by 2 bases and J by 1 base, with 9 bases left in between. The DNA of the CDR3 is TGCAGTGCTAGACCGGACTCTTCCTACAATGAGCAGTTCTTC. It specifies CSARPDSSYNEQFF.

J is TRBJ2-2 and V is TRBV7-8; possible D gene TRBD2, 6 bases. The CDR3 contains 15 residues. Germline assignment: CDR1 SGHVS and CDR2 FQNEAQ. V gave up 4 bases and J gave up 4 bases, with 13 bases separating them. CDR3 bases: TGTGCCAGCAGCTATATAAGGGAGGCCACCGGGGAGCTGTTTTTT. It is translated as CASSYIREATGELFF.

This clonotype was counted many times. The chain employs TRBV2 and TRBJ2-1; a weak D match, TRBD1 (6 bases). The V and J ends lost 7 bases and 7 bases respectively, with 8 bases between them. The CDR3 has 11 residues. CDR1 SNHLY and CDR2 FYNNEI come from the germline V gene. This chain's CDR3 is CASTGENEQFF. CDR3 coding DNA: TGTGCCAGCACAGGGGAAAATGAGCAGTTCTTC.

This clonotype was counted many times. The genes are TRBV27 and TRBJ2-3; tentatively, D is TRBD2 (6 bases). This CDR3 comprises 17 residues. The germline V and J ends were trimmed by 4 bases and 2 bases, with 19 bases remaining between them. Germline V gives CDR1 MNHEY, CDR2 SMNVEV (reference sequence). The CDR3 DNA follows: TGTGCCAGCAGTTCCCCAGGCGGGACGGCAGTCACAGATACGCAGTATTTT. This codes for CASSSPGGTAVTDTQYF.

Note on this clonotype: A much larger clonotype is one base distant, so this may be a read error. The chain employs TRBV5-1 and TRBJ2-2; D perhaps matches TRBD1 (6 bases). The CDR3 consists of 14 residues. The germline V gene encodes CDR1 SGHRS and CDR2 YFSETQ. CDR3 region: CASSIGTLAGELSF. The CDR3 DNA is TGCGCCAGCAGCATAGGGACATTGGCCGGGGAGCTGTCTTTT.

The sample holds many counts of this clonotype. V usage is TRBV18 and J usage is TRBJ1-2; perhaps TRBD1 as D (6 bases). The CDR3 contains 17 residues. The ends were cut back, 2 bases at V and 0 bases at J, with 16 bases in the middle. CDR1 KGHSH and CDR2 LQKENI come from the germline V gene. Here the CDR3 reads CASSPIRDTIANYGYTF. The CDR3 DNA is TGTGCCAGCTCACCAATCCGGGACACGATAGCTAACTATGGCTACACCTTC.

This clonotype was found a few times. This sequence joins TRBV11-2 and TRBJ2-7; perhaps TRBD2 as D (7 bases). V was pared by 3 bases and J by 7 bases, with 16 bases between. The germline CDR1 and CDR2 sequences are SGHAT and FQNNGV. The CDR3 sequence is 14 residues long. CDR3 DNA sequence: TGTGCCAGCAGCTTGAGGGGGGGGCCCTTTGAGCAGTACGTC. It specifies CASSLRGGPFEQYV.